These T cell receptor beta chains were read from a single sample in a study of CD8 T cells in ankylosing spondylitis. One entry per CDR3 protein results from TCRdb running MiXCR on the 5' RACE reads. The sample has fewer than 450,000 distinct CDR3 sequences; about 15% are singletons. The sample consisted of blood, either unsorted or a sorted T cell fraction (not recorded which). The receptors were sampled from a male donor with ankylosing spondylitis. Each CDR3 is given with its conserved first and last residue. A D gene is named only where the DNA matches it firmly. Size is omitted from some rows. Given values are once, few, many or a class for expanded clones.

abundance	v_gene	j_gene	d_gene	len	CDR3aa	CDR3nt
few	TRBV7-8	TRBJ1-6	-	14	CASSFTQGFSPLHF	TGTGCCAGCAGCTTCACACAGGGATTTTCACCCCTCCACTTT
-	TRBV5-1	TRBJ2-1	-	14	CACSGVPGANEQFF	TGCGCCTGCAGCGGAGTTCCGGGGGCTAATGAGCAGTTCTTC
many	TRBV20-1	TRBJ2-7	-	16	CSARPTRTLGNYEQYF	TGCAGTGCTAGACCGACAAGGACCTTAGGGAACTACGAGCAGTACTTC
-	TRBV18	TRBJ2-2	-	16	CASSPYFPGDTGELFF	TGTGCCAGCTCACCGTATTTCCCAGGGGACACCGGGGAGCTGTTTTTT
-	TRBV3-1	TRBJ1-6	-	13	CASSQFKNSPLHF	TGTGCCAGCAGCCAATTTAAGAATTCACCCCTCCACTTT
-	TRBV20-1	TRBJ1-1	-	11	CSARDSIEAFF	TGCAGTGCTAGAGATTCAATTGAAGCTTTCTTT
many	TRBV20-1	TRBJ2-4	TRBD1	13	CSAPRQGGDIQYF	TGCAGTGCCCCGAGACAGGGGGGGGACATTCAGTACTTC
-	TRBV9	TRBJ2-2	-	16	CASSVDTPRPTGELFF	TGTGCCAGCAGCGTCGACACTCCCAGACCCACCGGGGAGCTGTTTTTT
-	TRBV7-2	TRBJ2-2	TRBD1	15	CASSLDRGSGGELFF	TGTGCCAGCAGCTTAGACAGGGGTTCGGGCGGGGAGCTGTTTTTT
-	TRBV4-2	TRBJ2-3	TRBD1	16	CASSQGQGRSTDTQYF	TGTGCCAGCAGCCAAGGACAGGGGAGGAGTACAGATACGCAGTATTTT
few	TRBV20-1	TRBJ2-3	-	15	CSAQKGGGGPDTQYF	TGCAGTGCCCAGAAGGGGGGAGGGGGGCCAGATACGCAGTATTTT
few	TRBV28	TRBJ2-7	-	14	CASRRQGFNYEQYF	TGTGCCAGCAGGCGGCAAGGGTTTAACTACGAGCAGTACTTC
few	TRBV20-1	TRBJ2-1	-	15	CSARVEGPLRGEQFF	TGCAGTGCTAGGGTGGAGGGGCCCCTTCGAGGGGAGCAGTTCTTC
many	TRBV12-3/TRBV12-4	TRBJ1-2	-	13	CASSLRQVYGYTF	TGTGCCAGCAGCCTCCGACAGGTATATGGCTACACCTTC
few	TRBV5-1	TRBJ2-2	-	13	CASSWQNTGELFF	TGCGCCAGCAGTTGGCAGAACACCGGGGAGCTGTTTTTT
few	TRBV12-3/TRBV12-4	TRBJ1-3	-	16	CASSPSLGGAGNTIYF	TGTGCCAGCAGTCCCTCGTTGGGGGGGGCTGGAAACACCATATATTTT
few	TRBV11-2	TRBJ2-4	TRBD2	16	CASSLWAGVAKNIQYF	TGTGCCAGCAGCTTATGGGCGGGGGTAGCCAAAAACATTCAGTACTTC
once	TRBV3-1	TRBJ1-3	-	16	CASSHPPGTRGNTIYF	TGTGCCAGCAGCCATCCCCCAGGAACCAGAGGAAACACCATATATTTT
few	TRBV12-3/TRBV12-4	TRBJ2-5	-	16	CASSSPRSRTRETQYF	TGTGCCAGCAGTTCCCCTCGCTCCAGGACGAGGGAGACCCAGTACTTC
-	TRBV9	TRBJ1-6	TRBD1	15	CASSFYEGAGSPLHF	TGTGCCAGCAGCTTTTATGAGGGGGCAGGGTCACCCCTCCACTTT
-	TRBV30	TRBJ1-4	TRBD1	13	CAWRTGDTGKLFF	TGTGCCTGGAGGACAGGGGATACTGGAAAACTGTTTTTT
few	TRBV4-3	TRBJ2-1	-	18	CASSQDGGLDHSYNEQFF	TGCGCCAGCAGCCAAGATGGTGGGCTAGACCACTCCTACAATGAGCAGTTCTTC
-	TRBV27	TRBJ2-1	-	15	CASRPLGSSYNEQFF	TGTGCCAGCCGCCCACTGGGTAGCTCCTACAATGAGCAGTTCTTC
-	TRBV4-1	TRBJ2-1	TRBD2	14	CASSQVSGNTEQFF	TGCGCCAGCAGCCAAGTTAGCGGGAACACTGAGCAGTTCTTC
few	TRBV20-1	TRBJ1-1	-	15	CSAPGAPLSGTEAFF	TGCAGTGCTCCGGGGGCCCCCTTGAGTGGCACTGAAGCTTTCTTT
few	TRBV7-3	TRBJ1-1	TRBD1	15	CASSAGTGGYTEAFF	TGTGCCAGCAGCGCAGGGACAGGGGGCTACACTGAAGCTTTCTTT
few	TRBV13	TRBJ2-5	-	13	CASSNGPGETQYF	TGTGCCAGCAGCAATGGGCCCGGGGAGACCCAGTACTTC
-	TRBV20-1	TRBJ2-1	TRBD2	14	CSAVSGRVYNEQFF	TGCAGTGCCGTGAGCGGGAGGGTTTACAATGAGCAGTTCTTC
few	TRBV6-2/TRBV6-3	TRBJ1-2	TRBD1	13	CASSYDRDYGYTF	TGTGCCAGCAGCTACGACAGGGACTATGGCTACACCTTC
-	TRBV7-2	TRBJ2-1	TRBD2	15	CASSSPLAVFAEQFF	TGTGCCAGCAGCTCACCACTAGCGGTCTTTGCTGAGCAGTTCTTC
few	TRBV27	TRBJ2-5	TRBD2	15	CASSFWSGGIETQYF	TGTGCCAGCAGTTTTTGGAGCGGGGGTATTGAGACCCAGTACTTC
few	TRBV29-1	TRBJ2-1	-	12	CSVESGYNEQFF	TGCAGCGTTGAATCAGGCTACAATGAGCAGTTCTTC